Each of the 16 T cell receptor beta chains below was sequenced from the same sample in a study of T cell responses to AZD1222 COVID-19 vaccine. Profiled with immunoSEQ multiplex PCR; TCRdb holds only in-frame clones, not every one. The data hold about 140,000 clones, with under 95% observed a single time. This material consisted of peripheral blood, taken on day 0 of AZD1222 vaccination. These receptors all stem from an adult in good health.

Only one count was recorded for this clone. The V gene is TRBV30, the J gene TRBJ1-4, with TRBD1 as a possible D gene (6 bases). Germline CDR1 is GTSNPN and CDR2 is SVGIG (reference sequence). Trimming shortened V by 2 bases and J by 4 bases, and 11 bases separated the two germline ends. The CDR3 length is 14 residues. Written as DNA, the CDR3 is TGTGCCTGGAGTAAGGGGGGAATTAATGAAAAACTGTTTTTT. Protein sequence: CAWSKGGINEKLFF.

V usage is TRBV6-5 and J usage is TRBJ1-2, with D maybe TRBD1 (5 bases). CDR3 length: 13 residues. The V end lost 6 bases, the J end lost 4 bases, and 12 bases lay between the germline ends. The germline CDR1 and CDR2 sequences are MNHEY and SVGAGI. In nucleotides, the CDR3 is TGTGCCAGCAGGATCCTCGGGGGCTATGGCTACACCTTC. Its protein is CASRILGGYGYTF.

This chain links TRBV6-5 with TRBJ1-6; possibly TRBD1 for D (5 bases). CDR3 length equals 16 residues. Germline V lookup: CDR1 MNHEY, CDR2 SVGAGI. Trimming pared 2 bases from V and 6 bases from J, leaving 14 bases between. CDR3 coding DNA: TGTGCCAGCAGTTACGCCCGGCGCGGGGCTAATTCACCCCTCCACTTT. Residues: CASSYARRGANSPLHF.

The CDR3 nucleotides are TGCGCCAGCAGCGATACTAGCGGGAGAGGTTGGGATACGCAGTATTTT. Its protein product is CASSDTSGRGWDTQYF. The gene calls are TRBV5-1 and TRBJ2-3, with 11 bases matching TRBD2. CDR1 SGHRS and CDR2 YFSETQ come from the germline V gene. Trimming cost V 4 bases and J 6 bases; bases outside gene matches: 10. The CDR3 length is 16 residues.

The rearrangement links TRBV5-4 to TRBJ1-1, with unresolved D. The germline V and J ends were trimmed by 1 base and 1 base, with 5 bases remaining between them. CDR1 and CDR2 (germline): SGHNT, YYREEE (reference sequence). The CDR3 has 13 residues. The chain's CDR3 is CASSLSRNTEAFF. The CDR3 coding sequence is TGTGCCAGCAGCTTGAGCCGGAACACTGAAGCTTTCTTT.

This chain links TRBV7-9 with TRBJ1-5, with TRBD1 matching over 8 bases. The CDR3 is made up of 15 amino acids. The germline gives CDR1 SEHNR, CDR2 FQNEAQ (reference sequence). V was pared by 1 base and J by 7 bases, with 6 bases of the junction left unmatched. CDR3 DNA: TGTGCCAGCAGCTTAGGGACAGGGCCAGGACAGCCCCAGCATTTT. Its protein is CASSLGTGPGQPQHF.

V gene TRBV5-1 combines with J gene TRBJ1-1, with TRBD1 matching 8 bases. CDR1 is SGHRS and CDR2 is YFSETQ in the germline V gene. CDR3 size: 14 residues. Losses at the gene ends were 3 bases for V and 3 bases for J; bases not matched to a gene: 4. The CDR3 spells CASSWDRTDTEAFF. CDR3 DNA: TGCGCCAGCAGCTGGGACAGGACTGACACTGAAGCTTTCTTT. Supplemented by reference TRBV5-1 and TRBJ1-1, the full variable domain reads KAGVTQTPRYLIKTRGQQVTLSCSPISGHRSVSWYQQTPGQGLQFLFEYFSETQRNKGNFPGRFSGRQFSNSRSEMNVSTLELGDSALYLCASSWDRTDTEAFFGQGTRLTVV.

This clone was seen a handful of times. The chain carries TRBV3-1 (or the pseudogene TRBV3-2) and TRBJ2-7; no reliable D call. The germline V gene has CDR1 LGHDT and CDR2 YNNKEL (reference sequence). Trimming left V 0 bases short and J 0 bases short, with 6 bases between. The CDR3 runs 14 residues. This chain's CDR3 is CASSQDPHSYEQYF. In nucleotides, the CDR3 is TGTGCCAGCAGCCAAGATCCTCACTCCTACGAGCAGTACTTC.

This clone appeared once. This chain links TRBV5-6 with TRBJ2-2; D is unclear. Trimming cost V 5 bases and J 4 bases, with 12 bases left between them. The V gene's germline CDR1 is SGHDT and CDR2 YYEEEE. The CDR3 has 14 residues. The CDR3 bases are TGTGCCAGCAGTGGCCTTTGGGTCACCGGGGAGCTGTTTTTT. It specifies CASSGLWVTGELFF.

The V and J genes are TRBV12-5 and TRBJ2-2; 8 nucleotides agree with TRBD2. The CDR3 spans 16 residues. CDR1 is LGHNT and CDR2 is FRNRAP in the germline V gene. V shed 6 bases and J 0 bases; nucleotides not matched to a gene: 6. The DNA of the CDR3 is TGTGCTAGTGGACAGATACTAGCGGCGAACACCGGGGAGCTGTTTTTT. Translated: CASGQILAANTGELFF. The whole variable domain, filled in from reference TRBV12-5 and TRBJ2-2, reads DARVTQTPRHKVTEMGQEVTMRCQPILGHNTVFWYRQTMMQGLELLAYFRNRAPLDDSGMPKDRFSAEMPDATLATLKIQPSEPRDSAVYFCASGQILAANTGELFFGEGSRLTVL.

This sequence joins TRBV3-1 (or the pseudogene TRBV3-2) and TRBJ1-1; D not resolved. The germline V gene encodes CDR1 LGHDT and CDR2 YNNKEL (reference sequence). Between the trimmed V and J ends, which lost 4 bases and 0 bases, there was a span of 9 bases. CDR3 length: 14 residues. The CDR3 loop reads CASSPPTMNTEAFF. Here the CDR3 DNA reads TGTGCCAGCAGCCCACCGACCATGAACACTGAAGCTTTCTTT.

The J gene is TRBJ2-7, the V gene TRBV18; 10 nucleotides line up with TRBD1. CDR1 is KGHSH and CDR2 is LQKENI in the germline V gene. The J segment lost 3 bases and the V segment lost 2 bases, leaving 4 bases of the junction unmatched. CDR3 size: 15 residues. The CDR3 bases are TGTGCCAGCTCACCAGCCGGGACAGGGGTCTACGAGCAGTACTTC. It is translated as CASSPAGTGVYEQYF.

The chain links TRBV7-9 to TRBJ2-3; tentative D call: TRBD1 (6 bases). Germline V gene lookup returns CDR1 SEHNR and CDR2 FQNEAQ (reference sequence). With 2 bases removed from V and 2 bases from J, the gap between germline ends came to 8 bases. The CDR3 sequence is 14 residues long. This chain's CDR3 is CASSLTGPTDTQYF. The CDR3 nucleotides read TGTGCCAGCAGCTTAACAGGGCCCACAGATACGCAGTATTTT. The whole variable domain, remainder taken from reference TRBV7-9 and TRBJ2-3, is DTGVSQNPRHKITKRGQNVTFRCDPISEHNRLYWYRQTLGQGPEFLTYFQNEAQLEKSRLLSDRFSAERPKGSFSTLEIQRTEQGDSAMYLCASSLTGPTDTQYFGPGTRLTVL.

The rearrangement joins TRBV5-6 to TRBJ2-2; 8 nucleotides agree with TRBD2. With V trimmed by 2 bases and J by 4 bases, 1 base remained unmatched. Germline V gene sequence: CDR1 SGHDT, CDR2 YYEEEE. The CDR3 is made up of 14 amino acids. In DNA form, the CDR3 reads TGTGCCAGCAGCTTCACTAGCGGCACCGGGGAGCTGTTTTTT. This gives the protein CASSFTSGTGELFF.

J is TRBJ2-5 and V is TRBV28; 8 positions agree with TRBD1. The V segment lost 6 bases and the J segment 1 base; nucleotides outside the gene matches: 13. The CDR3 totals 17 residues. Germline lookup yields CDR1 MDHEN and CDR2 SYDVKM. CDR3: CASSTPIRTGPQETQYF. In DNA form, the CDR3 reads TGTGCCAGCAGCACACCGATTCGGACAGGGCCCCAAGAGACCCAGTACTTC. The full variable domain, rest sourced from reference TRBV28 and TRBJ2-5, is DVKVTQSSRYLVKRTGEKVFLECVQDMDHENMFWYRQDPGLGLRLIYFSYDVKMKEKGDIPEGYSVSREKKERFSLILESASTNQTSMYLCASSTPIRTGPQETQYFGPGTRLLVL.

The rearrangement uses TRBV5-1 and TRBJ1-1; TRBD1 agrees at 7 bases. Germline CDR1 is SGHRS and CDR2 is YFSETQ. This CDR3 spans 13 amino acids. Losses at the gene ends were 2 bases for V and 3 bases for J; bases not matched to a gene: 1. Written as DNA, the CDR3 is TGCGCCAGCAGCTTTACAGGGGACACTGAAGCTTTCTTT. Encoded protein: CASSFTGDTEAFF.